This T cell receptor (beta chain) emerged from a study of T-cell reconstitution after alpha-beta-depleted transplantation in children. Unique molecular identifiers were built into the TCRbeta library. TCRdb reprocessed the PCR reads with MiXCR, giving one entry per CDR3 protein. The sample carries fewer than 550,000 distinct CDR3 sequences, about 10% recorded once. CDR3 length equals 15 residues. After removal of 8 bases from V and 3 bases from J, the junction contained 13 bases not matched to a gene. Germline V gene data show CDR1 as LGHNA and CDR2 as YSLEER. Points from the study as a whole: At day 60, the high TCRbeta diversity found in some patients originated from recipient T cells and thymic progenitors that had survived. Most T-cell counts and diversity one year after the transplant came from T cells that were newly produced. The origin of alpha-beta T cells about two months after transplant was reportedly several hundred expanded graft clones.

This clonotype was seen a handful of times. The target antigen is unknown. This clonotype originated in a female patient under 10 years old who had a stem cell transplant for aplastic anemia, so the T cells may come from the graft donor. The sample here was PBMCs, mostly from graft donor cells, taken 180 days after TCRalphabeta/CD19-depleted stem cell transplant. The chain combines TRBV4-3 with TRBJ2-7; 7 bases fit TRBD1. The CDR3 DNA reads TGCGCCAGCGCACAGGGGTACGGTAAGGGCTACGAGCAGTACGTC. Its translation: CASAQGYGKGYEQYV.